This T cell receptor beta chain originates from a study of early T cells in non-severe SARS-CoV-2 infection. Study background: The study sequenced bulk RNA from unsorted whole blood, with chains unpaired.

Trimming cost V 1 base and J 4 bases, with 16 bases left between them. The germline CDR1 and CDR2 sequences are MNHEY and SVGAGI. This CDR3 region has 16 residues. This clonotype was seen more than once but under ten times. Individual cDNA molecules carried attached unique molecular identifiers. TCRdb independently ran MiXCR on the 5' RACE reads; one entry per CDR3 protein. The sample shows 55,000 to 65,000 distinct CDR3 sequences, around 12% of them seen only once. J is TRBJ1-2 and V is TRBV6-5; D might be TRBD1 (6 bases). The clonotype comes from an adult who was a healthcare worker with PCR-confirmed SARS-CoV-2 infection or an uninfected control (not recorded which). Sample: whole blood, taken at baseline. The CDR3 region is CASSYYSGALSYGYTF. CDR3 nucleotides: TGTGCCAGCAGTTACTATTCAGGGGCCCTCTCCTATGGCTACACCTTC.